This T cell receptor (beta chain) was recovered during a study of regulatory T cells in long-lasting Graves disease. CDR3 regions were amplified by Arm-PCR using iRepertoire HTBI primers to build TCR beta libraries. TCRdb re-analysed the multiplex PCR reads in MiXCR, keeping a single row per CDR3 protein. This table has approximately 480,000 distinct CDR3 sequences, roughly 15% appearing once. This CDR3 has 15 residues. Germline V gene lookup returns CDR1 SGHTA and CDR2 FQGTGA. Trimming removed 5 bases from V and 4 bases from J, with 15 bases in between. Time point: newly diagnosed GD, antithyroid drugs for less than 3 months. RNA extracted from PBMCs served as the sequencing template. These data also formed part of another study, on T cells in Graves' hyperthyroidism and ophthalmopathy.

J is TRBJ2-1 and V is TRBV7-3; TRBD2 might be the D (6 bases). The receptor was isolated from a man between 35 and 55 years old with Graves disease. Material: peripheral blood mononuclear cells (PBMCs), obtained at new diagnosis, from a patient treated with antithyroid drugs. CDR3 region: CASSPGVAVYNEQFF. The CDR3 coding sequence is TGTGCCAGCAGCCCCGGGGTAGCGGTGTACAATGAGCAGTTCTTC.